The present T cell receptor (beta chain) was sequenced within a study of blood T cell repertoires in COVID-19. Study details: The United States, Italy and Spain were the sources of the acute and convalescent COVID-19 samples. From T cells, B-cell-depleted T cells, or PBMCs came the material, which was cDNA or gDNA.

This table comes from immunoSEQ multiplex PCR, and its TCRdb copy is limited to in-frame clones, with some not included. The data show more than 200,000 clones, 65% to 90% seen once. The ends lost 2 bases at V and 0 bases at J; junction bases unmatched: 4. The CDR3 totals 16 residues. The germline gives CDR1 MNHEY, CDR2 SVGEGT. Sequencing was done on a sample of peripheral blood. This receptor was taken from a woman in her 40s who had recovered from COVID-19. The chain links TRBV6-2 or TRBV6-3 to TRBJ2-7; 10 bases align to TRBD2. This CDR3 reads CASSYPSGGSSYEQYF. The CDR3 DNA is TGTGCCAGCAGTTACCCTAGCGGGGGATCCTCCTACGAGCAGTACTTC.